This TCR beta chain was identified during a study of blood T cells in healthy people across ages. The V and J ends lost 1 base and 2 bases respectively, with 11 bases between them. This CDR3 has 15 amino acids. CDR1 is SGHTA and CDR2 is FQGNSA in the germline V gene. Study-wide results and limits: TCR beta diversity per million T cells fell roughly linearly with age. Naive T cell percentage and TCR beta diversity correlated strongly. The study found more naive CD4+ cells and higher diversity in long-lived than aged donors.

A second roughly 6 to 12 cycle PCR used barcoded and J-beta primers. TCRdb reanalysed the 5' RACE reads using MiXCR and keeps one entry per CDR3 protein. The profile shows about 670,000 distinct CDR3 sequences, over 40% of them singletons. Note on this clonotype: Its matching antigen is unknown.

The clonotype originates from a man at least 80 years old in good health. The chain couples TRBV7-2 to TRBJ1-2; no reliable D call. The material sequenced was blood. CDR3 sequence reads: CASSLVPGINYGYTF. CDR3 bases: TGTGCCAGCAGCTTAGTTCCAGGAATCAACTATGGCTACACCTTC.